This T cell receptor (beta chain) was identified in a study of CD8 T cells in ankylosing spondylitis. CDR3 length equals 15 residues. CDR1 and CDR2 (germline): MDHEN, SYDVKM. Trimming cost V 2 bases and J 5 bases; bases outside gene matches: 4. Regarding the study as a whole: Within ankylosing spondylitis blood, a TCR beta motif made up of seven to nine highly homologous variants appeared to be characteristic. Previously reported in reactive arthritis synovial fluid and blood were some of the motif variants.

A few counts support this clonotype. The antigen is not known. TCRdb passed the 5' RACE reads through MiXCR, listing each CDR3 protein once. The data contain 390,000 or so distinct CDR3 sequences, 20% to 25% of them singletons. The sequence derives from a male donor with ankylosing spondylitis. The sequencing input was blood, either unsorted or a sorted T cell fraction (not recorded which). The chain employs TRBV28 and TRBJ2-1; the match to TRBD2 covers 9 bases. DNA of the CDR3: TGTGCCAGCAGTTTACTGACTAGCGGTGACAATGAGCAGTTCTTC. It is translated as CASSLLTSGDNEQFF.